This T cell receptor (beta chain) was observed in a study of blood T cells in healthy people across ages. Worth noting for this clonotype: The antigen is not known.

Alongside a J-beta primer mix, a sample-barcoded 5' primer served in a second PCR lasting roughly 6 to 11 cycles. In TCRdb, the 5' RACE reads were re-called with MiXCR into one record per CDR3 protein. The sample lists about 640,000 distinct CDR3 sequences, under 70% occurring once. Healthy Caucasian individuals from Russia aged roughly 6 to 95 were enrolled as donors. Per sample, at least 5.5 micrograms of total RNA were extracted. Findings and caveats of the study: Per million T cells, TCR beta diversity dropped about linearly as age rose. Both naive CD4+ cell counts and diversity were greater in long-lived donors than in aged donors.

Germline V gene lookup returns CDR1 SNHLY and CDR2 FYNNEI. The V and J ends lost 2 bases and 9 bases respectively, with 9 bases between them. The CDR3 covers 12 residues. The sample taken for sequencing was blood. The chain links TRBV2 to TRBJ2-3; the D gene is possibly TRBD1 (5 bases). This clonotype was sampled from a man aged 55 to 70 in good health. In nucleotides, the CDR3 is TGTGCCAGCAGTGAAAACAGGAGAACGCAGTATTTT. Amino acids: CASSENRRTQYF.